The TCR beta chain under discussion was sequenced for a study of blood T cell repertoires in COVID-19 (dated by TCRdb to about 2020). General notes on the study: Collaborator samples came from the United States, Italy and Spain and covered acute and convalescent phases of COVID-19. Sample metadata almost always included a de-identified subject ID, COVID-19 status, age in years and sex. Deeply sampled blood TCRbeta repertoires from subjects exposed to, actively infected with, or recovered from COVID-19 were included in the dataset. The samples were drawn from the first 160 participants of the ongoing ImmuneRACE study and from some 1,300 subjects provided by 6 global collaborators. Where available, HLA class I and class II types were obtained from metadata supplied by the sample provider rather than from assay-based typing. A freely available public database, intended as a resource for researchers studying the immune response to SARS-CoV-2, is where the repertoires were released. The material from the prospective study consisted of cDNA or gDNA derived from T cells, B-cell-depleted T cells, or PBMCs. What the study reported, not specific to this receptor: The amount of clinical and demographic metadata varied by source and participant and was provided uncurated.

Collaborating institutions collected whole blood in K2EDTA tubes following their own protocols. For TCRbeta analysis, collaborators shipped samples as frozen whole blood, isolated PBMCs, or DNA extracted from either of those sample types. A remark on this clone: Its antigen has not been determined. One base away there is no much larger clone; base qualities are not given.

According to the germline V gene, CDR1 reads MDHEN and CDR2 reads SYDVKM. The junction shows trimming of 6 bases on V and 5 bases on J, plus 19 bases between the germline ends. Reading from cysteine to phenylalanine, the CDR3 counts 15 amino acids. Only CDR3 DNA is held: 45 bases, read in frame from base 1. TCRbeta CDR3 regions were amplified from genomic DNA by means of the immunoSEQ Assay, a bias-controlled multiplex PCR. The paper's processing steps were these. The number of nucleated cells in each sample was estimated by amplification of reference gene primers within the assay. To quantify the absolute abundance of each unique TCRbeta CDR3 rearrangement, sequence reads were collapsed and filtered. For each sample, productive Simpson clonality was calculated as the square root of Simpson's diversity index over productive rearrangements. The source is immuneACCESS, and TCRdb retained only in-frame sequences with V and J called. Part of the clones is not carried over; for the studies checked, unresolved V genes explain less than half of this, and the remainder is unexplained. V, J and clone size derive from that table, while D and trimming were established from the DNA sequence. The sample profile shows around 250,000 clones; roughly nine tenths of them were found once. Roughly 5.8% of the sample rests with the top ten.

The sequencing sample was made of peripheral blood. This TCR came from a man aged 60-69 years with acute or convalescent COVID-19. The rearranged segments are TRBV28 and TRBJ1-1; D gene: possibly TRBD1, on 6 matching bases. The sequenced DNA: TGTGCCAGCAGCCCCGGCGGGGGGGCGCAGACTGAAGCTTTCTTT. This codes for CASSPGGGAQTEAFF.